This is a list of T cell receptor beta chains from one sample in a study of T-cell memory formation after mild COVID-19. TCRdb redid the calling of the 5' RACE reads with MiXCR, one entry per CDR3 protein. The sample holds 250,000 to 350,000 distinct CDR3 sequences, 13% to 15% seen once. Sequences were obtained from PBMCs or a T cell subset sorted from them (not recorded which). These receptors originate from a man between 18 and 35 years old who had mild COVID-19 (a few samples of this study predate the infection). Cell type and time point are not known. The CDR3 runs from the conserved cysteine through the conserved F or W. A D gene is named only where the DNA matches it firmly. The size field is filled for only some rows; it gives once, few, many or a size class.

D gene: -; J gene: TRBJ1-2; clone size: few; V gene: TRBV29-1; CDR3 DNA: TGCAGCGTTGACTCTGACCTATGGCTCGGCTACACCTTC; CDR3 protein: CSVDSDLWLGYTF
D gene: TRBD1; J gene: TRBJ1-4; clone size: few; V gene: TRBV5-4; CDR3 DNA: TGTGCCAGCAGCTCGGAACAGGGGGCACGGGAAAAACTGTTTTTT; CDR3 protein: CASSSEQGAREKLFF
D gene: TRBD2; J gene: TRBJ2-7; clone size: -; V gene: TRBV27; CDR3 DNA: TGTGCCAGCAGCCCCGTCCCGCTGGGGCTAGCGGGGGGGTGGGAGCAGTACTTC; CDR3 protein: CASSPVPLGLAGGWEQYF
D gene: -; J gene: TRBJ1-2; clone size: -; V gene: TRBV6-5; CDR3 DNA: TGTGCCAGCAGCCAAACTGACGTCTCCGGTCTTGGGGAAGGCTACACCTTC; CDR3 protein: CASSQTDVSGLGEGYTF
D gene: TRBD1; J gene: TRBJ1-6; clone size: -; V gene: TRBV7-8; CDR3 DNA: TGTGCCAGCAGCTTAGCGGGACAGGGCGATTCACCCCTCCACTTT; CDR3 protein: CASSLAGQGDSPLHF
D gene: -; J gene: TRBJ2-1; clone size: few; V gene: TRBV14; CDR3 DNA: TGTGCCAGCAGCCAAGCCCGTGTACATGAGCAGTTCTTC; CDR3 protein: CASSQARVHEQFF
D gene: -; J gene: TRBJ1-1; clone size: -; V gene: TRBV12-3/TRBV12-4; CDR3 DNA: TGTGCCAGCAGTCCCCGGTACGGCACTGAAGCTTTCTTT; CDR3 protein: CASSPRYGTEAFF
D gene: -; J gene: TRBJ2-3; clone size: -; V gene: TRBV10-3; CDR3 DNA: TGTGCCATCGCGGGGGCCACAGATACGCAGTATTTT; CDR3 protein: CAIAGATDTQYF
D gene: TRBD1; J gene: TRBJ2-7; clone size: few; V gene: TRBV7-6; CDR3 DNA: TGTGCCAGCAAAGCCGGGACAGGGCCCTACGAGCAGTACTTC; CDR3 protein: CASKAGTGPYEQYF
D gene: TRBD1; J gene: TRBJ2-7; clone size: -; V gene: TRBV4-1; CDR3 DNA: TGCGCCAGCAGCCAAGCCGGGACAGGGGGAATCTACGAGCAGTACTTC; CDR3 protein: CASSQAGTGGIYEQYF
D gene: -; J gene: TRBJ1-1; clone size: few; V gene: TRBV29-1; CDR3 DNA: TGCAGCGTTGAAGTGAACACTGAAGCTTTCTTT; CDR3 protein: CSVEVNTEAFF
D gene: -; J gene: TRBJ2-2; clone size: -; V gene: TRBV7-8; CDR3 DNA: TGTGCCAGCGCCTACCCCGGGGCCCAAGGTCACGGTGGGGAGCTGTTTTTT; CDR3 protein: CASAYPGAQGHGGELFF
D gene: -; J gene: TRBJ2-1; clone size: few; V gene: TRBV20-1; CDR3 DNA: TGCAGTGCAGTAGGGACGACTGAGCAGTTCTTC; CDR3 protein: CSAVGTTEQFF
D gene: -; J gene: TRBJ1-1; clone size: -; V gene: TRBV19; CDR3 DNA: TGTGCCAGTAGCGGACACCAGAGGTTGAACACTGAAGCTTTCTTT; CDR3 protein: CASSGHQRLNTEAFF
D gene: -; J gene: TRBJ2-7; clone size: -; V gene: TRBV10-2; CDR3 DNA: TGCGCCAGCCGCCACCTCCGGGACAAGAACGACTACGAGCAGTACTTC; CDR3 protein: CASRHLRDKNDYEQYF
D gene: TRBD1; J gene: TRBJ1-1; clone size: few; V gene: TRBV6-5; CDR3 DNA: TGTGCCAGCAGTTACACGTCTACCGGGACAGCCGCCTTTGAAGCTTTCTTT; CDR3 protein: CASSYTSTGTAAFEAFF
D gene: -; J gene: TRBJ1-2; clone size: -; V gene: TRBV11-2; CDR3 DNA: TGTGCCAGCAGCTCCTTCCTCGCAGATAACTATGGCTACACCTTC; CDR3 protein: CASSSFLADNYGYTF
D gene: TRBD1; J gene: TRBJ1-2; clone size: once; V gene: TRBV20-1; CDR3 DNA: TGCAGTGCTCCGGGGGGACAGGGTTTATCACATCGGTTGTATGGCTACACCTTC; CDR3 protein: CSAPGGQGLSHRLYGYTF
D gene: -; J gene: TRBJ2-3; clone size: -; V gene: TRBV4-3; CDR3 DNA: TGCGCCAGCAGCCAAGGACTAGACACAGATACGCAGTATTTT; CDR3 protein: CASSQGLDTDTQYF